This is a list of T cell receptor beta chains from one sample in a study of response to subunit inactivated influenza vaccine. Via MiXCR, TCRdb re-called the RT-PCR reads, giving one row per CDR3 protein. The repertoire consists of 500,000 to 650,000 distinct CDR3 sequences, with 7.6% occurring once and the leading ten covering under 15%. The input for sequencing was PBMCs from blood, taken around 25 months after vaccination. These receptor sequences come from a man between 50 and 70 years old who received an inactivated influenza vaccine. The CDR3 runs from the conserved cysteine through the conserved F or W. A D gene is named only where the DNA matches it firmly. The size of a clone is reported for some rows only, either as once, few or many, or as a class for expanded clones.

J: TRBJ2-1; size: -; V: TRBV10-3; D: -; CDR3: CAISDRENEQFF; DNA: TGTGCCATCAGTGACAGGGAGAATGAGCAGTTCTTC
J: TRBJ1-2; size: -; V: TRBV12-3/TRBV12-4; D: -; CDR3: CASSTTPGLAYGYTF; DNA: TGTGCCAGCAGTACTACCCCCGGACTGGCATATGGCTACACCTTC
J: TRBJ1-2; size: few; V: TRBV20-1; D: -; CDR3: CSARGPGVNGYTF; DNA: TGCAGTGCTAGAGGCCCGGGAGTGAATGGCTACACCTTC
J: TRBJ2-1; size: few; V: TRBV12-3/TRBV12-4; D: TRBD1; CDR3: CASSQGGAEFF; DNA: TGTGCCAGCAGCCAAGGGGGCGCAGAATTCTTC
J: TRBJ2-5; size: few; V: TRBV19; D: -; CDR3: CASSSRQLSQYF; DNA: TGTGCCAGTAGCTCTCGACAGCTGTCCCAGTACTTC
J: TRBJ2-7; size: -; V: TRBV29-1; D: TRBD2; CDR3: CSVGGGMDEQYF; DNA: TGCAGCGTGGGCGGGGGTATGGACGAGCAGTACTTC
J: TRBJ2-3; size: few; V: TRBV18; D: -; CDR3: CASSPPTARSTDTQYF; DNA: TGTGCCAGCTCACCACCGACCGCGCGGAGCACAGATACGCAGTATTTT
J: TRBJ2-1; size: -; V: TRBV20-1; D: -; CDR3: CSARPGASASNEQFF; DNA: TGCAGTGCTAGACCGGGGGCTAGCGCTAGCAATGAGCAGTTCTTC
J: TRBJ2-2; size: -; V: TRBV20-1; D: TRBD2; CDR3: CSATSGSPNTGELFF; DNA: TGCAGTGCCACTAGCGGGAGCCCGAACACCGGGGAGCTGTTTTTT
J: TRBJ2-1; size: few; V: TRBV20-1; D: TRBD2; CDR3: CSARVGSGRANEQFF; DNA: TGCAGTGCTAGGGTCGGGAGCGGGAGGGCCAATGAGCAGTTCTTC
J: TRBJ2-5; size: -; V: TRBV28; D: -; CDR3: CASRGSQETQYF; DNA: TGTGCCAGCCGGGGGTCCCAAGAGACCCAGTACTTC
J: TRBJ1-1; size: -; V: TRBV7-3; D: -; CDR3: CASSLNGAGTEAFF; DNA: TGTGCCAGCAGCTTAAACGGGGCTGGAACTGAAGCTTTCTTT
J: TRBJ2-1; size: many; V: TRBV5-6; D: -; CDR3: CASSSPGGPAYNEQFF; DNA: TGTGCCAGCAGCTCCCCGGGGGGCCCGGCGTACAATGAGCAGTTCTTC
J: TRBJ2-7; size: -; V: TRBV11-2; D: -; CDR3: CASSLVDNSVYEQYF; DNA: TGTGCCAGCAGCTTAGTAGACAACAGCGTCTACGAGCAGTACTTC
J: TRBJ2-2; size: many; V: TRBV5-1; D: TRBD1; CDR3: CASSLLTGKAGELFF; DNA: TGCGCCAGCAGCTTACTGACAGGGAAAGCCGGGGAGCTGTTTTTT
J: TRBJ1-5; size: -; V: TRBV7-9; D: -; CDR3: CASSLNGVTQPQHF; DNA: TGTGCCAGCAGCTTAAATGGGGTAACTCAGCCCCAGCATTTT
J: TRBJ2-7; size: few; V: TRBV10-3; D: TRBD2; CDR3: CAISLAGGPGEQYF; DNA: TGTGCCATCAGTTTAGCGGGGGGCCCTGGGGAGCAGTACTTC
J: TRBJ2-2; size: few; V: TRBV7-9; D: -; CDR3: CASSPVTTGELFF; DNA: TGTGCCAGCAGCCCTGTCACCACCGGGGAGCTGTTTTTT
J: TRBJ1-2; size: few; V: TRBV15; D: -; CDR3: CATSIGGAYGYTF; DNA: TGTGCCACCAGCATTGGCGGAGCCTATGGCTACACCTTC
J: TRBJ2-2; size: -; V: TRBV6-5; D: -; CDR3: CASSYVQNTGELFF; DNA: TGTGCCAGCAGTTACGTCCAGAACACCGGGGAGCTGTTTTTT
J: TRBJ1-2; size: -; V: TRBV11-2; D: -; CDR3: CASSSGGWGYTF; DNA: TGTGCCAGCAGCTCCGGGGGGTGGGGCTACACCTTC
J: TRBJ2-7; size: -; V: TRBV3-1; D: TRBD1; CDR3: CASSPRTGRLEQYF; DNA: TGTGCCAGCAGCCCACGGACAGGTCGGCTCGAGCAGTACTTC
J: TRBJ1-1; size: many; V: TRBV12-3/TRBV12-4; D: TRBD1; CDR3: CASSLGQGALNTEAFF; DNA: TGTGCCAGCAGCCTTGGACAGGGGGCCCTGAACACTGAAGCTTTCTTT
J: TRBJ2-5; size: few; V: TRBV6-5; D: -; CDR3: CASSYSAEGQETQYF; DNA: TGTGCCAGCAGTTATTCAGCGGAGGGCCAAGAGACCCAGTACTTC
J: TRBJ1-5; size: few; V: TRBV20-1; D: TRBD1; CDR3: CSASDRGVDQPQHF; DNA: TGCAGTGCCTCGGACAGGGGAGTGGATCAGCCCCAGCATTTT
J: TRBJ1-5; size: few; V: TRBV20-1; D: -; CDR3: CSARDRENQPQHF; DNA: TGCAGTGCTAGAGACAGGGAGAATCAGCCCCAGCATTTT
J: TRBJ2-4; size: many; V: TRBV7-9; D: TRBD2; CDR3: CASSLSAAWEGKNIQYF; DNA: TGTGCCAGCAGCTTATCCGCGGCGTGGGAGGGCAAAAACATTCAGTACTTC
J: TRBJ1-2; size: -; V: TRBV7-2; D: TRBD1; CDR3: CASSAGGADYGYTF; DNA: TGTGCCAGCAGCGCAGGGGGCGCGGACTATGGCTACACCTTC
J: TRBJ2-1; size: -; V: TRBV5-6; D: TRBD2; CDR3: CASGRGGPGSSVGHEQFF; DNA: TGTGCCAGCGGTCGGGGGGGCCCGGGGTCAAGCGTGGGTCATGAGCAGTTCTTC
J: TRBJ1-1; size: -; V: TRBV10-3; D: -; CDR3: CAISDRTEAIF; DNA: TGTGCCATCAGTGACAGGACTGAAGCGATCTTT
J: TRBJ1-2; size: -; V: TRBV14; D: -; CDR3: CASSQDLGSNYGYTF; DNA: TGTGCCAGCAGCCAAGATCTGGGGAGCAATTATGGCTACACCTTC
J: TRBJ2-2; size: -; V: TRBV5-1; D: TRBD2; CDR3: CASSSPGTSGVSGELFF; DNA: TGCGCCAGCAGCTCACCAGGGACTAGCGGGGTTTCCGGGGAGCTGTTTTTT
J: TRBJ1-2; size: many; V: TRBV10-3; D: TRBD1; CDR3: CAIREGQDYGYTF; DNA: TGTGCCATCAGGGAGGGACAGGACTATGGCTACACCTTC
J: TRBJ2-5; size: many; V: TRBV28; D: -; CDR3: CASSFTAGGETQYF; DNA: TGTGCCAGCAGTTTCACAGCTGGGGGAGAGACCCAGTACTTC
J: TRBJ1-5; size: -; V: TRBV27; D: -; CDR3: CASSSTLLYSNQPQHF; DNA: TGTGCCAGCAGTTCGACACTTCTATATAGCAATCAGCCCCAGCATTTT
J: TRBJ2-1; size: few; V: TRBV12-3/TRBV12-4; D: TRBD2; CDR3: CASLLAGIYNEQFF; DNA: TGTGCCAGCTTACTAGCGGGAATCTACAATGAGCAGTTCTTC
J: TRBJ2-7; size: -; V: TRBV18; D: -; CDR3: CASSPQGFNEQYF; DNA: TGTGCCAGCTCACCACAGGGGTTCAACGAGCAGTACTTC
J: TRBJ2-2; size: -; V: TRBV5-1; D: -; CDR3: CASSPGRGGTNTGELFF; DNA: TGCGCCAGCAGCCCGGGGCGTGGCGGGACGAACACCGGGGAGCTGTTTTTT
J: TRBJ2-1; size: -; V: TRBV25-1; D: TRBD1; CDR3: CASSRTGATEQFF; DNA: TGTGCCAGCAGTAGAACAGGGGCAACTGAGCAGTTCTTC
J: TRBJ2-7; size: many; V: TRBV6-1; D: -; CDR3: CASRPVGGGVYEQYF; DNA: TGTGCCAGCAGGCCCGTGGGAGGAGGGGTCTACGAGCAGTACTTC
J: TRBJ2-3; size: -; V: TRBV29-1; D: -; CDR3: CSYLRVTSSTDTQYF; DNA: TGCAGCTATTTAAGGGTGACTTCTAGCACAGATACGCAGTATTTT
J: TRBJ2-5; size: -; V: TRBV6-2/TRBV6-3; D: -; CDR3: CASRIYSAQETQYF; DNA: TGTGCCAGCAGAATATATAGTGCCCAAGAGACCCAGTACTTC